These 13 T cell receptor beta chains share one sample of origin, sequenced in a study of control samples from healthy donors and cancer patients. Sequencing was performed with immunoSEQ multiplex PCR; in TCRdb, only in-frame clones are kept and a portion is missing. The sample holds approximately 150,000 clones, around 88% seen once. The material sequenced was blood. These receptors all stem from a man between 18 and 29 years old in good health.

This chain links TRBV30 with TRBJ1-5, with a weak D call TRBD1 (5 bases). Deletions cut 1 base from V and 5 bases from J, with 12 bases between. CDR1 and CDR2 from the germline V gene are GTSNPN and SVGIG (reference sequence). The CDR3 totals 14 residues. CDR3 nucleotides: TGTGCCTGGAGTGCCCCGGGACCTTATCAGCCCCAGCATTTT. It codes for CAWSAPGPYQPQHF.

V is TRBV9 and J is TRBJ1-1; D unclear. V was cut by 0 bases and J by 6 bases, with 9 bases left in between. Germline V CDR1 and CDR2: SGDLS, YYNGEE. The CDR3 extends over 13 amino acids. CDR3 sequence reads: CASSVDTGAEAFF. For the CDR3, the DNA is TGTGCCAGCAGCGTAGATACGGGCGCTGAAGCTTTCTTT. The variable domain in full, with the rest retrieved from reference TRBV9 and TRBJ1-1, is DSGVTQTPKHLITATGQRVTLRCSPRSGDLSVYWYQQSLDQGLQFLIQYYNGEERAKGNILERFSAQQFPDLHSELNLSSLELGDSALYFCASSVDTGAEAFFGQGTRLTVV.

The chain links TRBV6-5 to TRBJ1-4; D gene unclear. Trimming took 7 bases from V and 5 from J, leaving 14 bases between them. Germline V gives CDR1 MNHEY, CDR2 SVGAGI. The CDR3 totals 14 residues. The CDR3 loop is CASKATGWNEKLFF. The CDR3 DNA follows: TGTGCCAGCAAGGCGACCGGGTGGAATGAAAAACTGTTTTTT.

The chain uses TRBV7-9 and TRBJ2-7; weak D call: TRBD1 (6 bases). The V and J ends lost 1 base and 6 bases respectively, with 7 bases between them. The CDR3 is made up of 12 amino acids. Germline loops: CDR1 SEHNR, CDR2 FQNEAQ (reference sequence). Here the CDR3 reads CASSLGGREQYF. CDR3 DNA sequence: TGTGCCAGCAGCTTAGGGGGGCGCGAGCAGTACTTC. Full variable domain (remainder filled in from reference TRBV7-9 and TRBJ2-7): DTGVSQNPRHKITKRGQNVTFRCDPISEHNRLYWYRQTLGQGPEFLTYFQNEAQLEKSRLLSDRFSAERPKGSFSTLEIQRTEQGDSAMYLCASSLGGREQYFGPGTRLTVT.

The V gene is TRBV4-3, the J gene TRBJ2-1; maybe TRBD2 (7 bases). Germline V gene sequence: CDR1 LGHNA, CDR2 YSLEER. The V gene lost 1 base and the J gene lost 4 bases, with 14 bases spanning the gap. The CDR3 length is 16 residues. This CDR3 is CASSQGPGGQYNEQFF. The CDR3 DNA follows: TGCGCCAGCAGCCAAGGACCGGGGGGCCAGTACAATGAGCAGTTCTTC.

In DNA form, the CDR3 reads TGCGCCAGCAGCTCGGGACTAGCGGGGGGAGAGACCCAGTACTTC. It specifies CASSSGLAGGETQYF. The V gene is TRBV5-1, the J gene TRBJ2-5; 15 positions match TRBD2. In germline, CDR1 is SGHRS, CDR2 YFSETQ. Trimming removed 3 bases from V and 4 bases from J; junction bases left unmatched: 1. The CDR3 consists of 15 residues.

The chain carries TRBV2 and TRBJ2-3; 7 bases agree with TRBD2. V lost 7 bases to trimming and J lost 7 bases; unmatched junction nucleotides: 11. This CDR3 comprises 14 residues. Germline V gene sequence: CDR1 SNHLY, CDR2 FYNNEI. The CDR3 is CASTSDEAGYTQYF. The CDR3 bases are TGTGCCAGCACGAGCGACGAAGCGGGGTATACGCAGTATTTT.

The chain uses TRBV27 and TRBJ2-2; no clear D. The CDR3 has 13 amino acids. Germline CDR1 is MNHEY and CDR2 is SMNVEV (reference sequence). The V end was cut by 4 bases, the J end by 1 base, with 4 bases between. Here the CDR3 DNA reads TGTGCCAGCAGTTCCCTGAACACCGGGGAGCTGTTTTTT. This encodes CASSSLNTGELFF.

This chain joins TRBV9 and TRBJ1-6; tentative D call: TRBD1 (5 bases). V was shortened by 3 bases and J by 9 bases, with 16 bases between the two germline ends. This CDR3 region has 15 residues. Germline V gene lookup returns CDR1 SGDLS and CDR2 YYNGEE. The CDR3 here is CASSASGTGGSPLHF. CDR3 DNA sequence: TGTGCCAGCAGCGCATCCGGGACGGGGGGTTCACCCCTCCACTTT.

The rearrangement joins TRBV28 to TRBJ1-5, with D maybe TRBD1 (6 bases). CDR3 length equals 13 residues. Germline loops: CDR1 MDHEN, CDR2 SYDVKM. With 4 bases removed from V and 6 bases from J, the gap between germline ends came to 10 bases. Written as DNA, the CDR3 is TGTGCCAGCAGTTGGGGGGGCGGTCAGCCCCAGCATTTT. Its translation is CASSWGGGQPQHF.

CDR3 in DNA: TGTGCCAGCAGCCCAGGGGGCGGTAGGGGAGACATTCAGTACTTC. Encoded protein: CASSPGGGRGDIQYF. This chain uses TRBV11-2 with TRBJ2-4; 8 bases align to TRBD1. This CDR3 has 15 amino acids. Germline-derived CDR1 and CDR2 are SGHAT and FQNNGV. V dropped 5 bases and J dropped 8; count of bases not matched to a gene: 11. The full variable domain, with the rest looked up from reference TRBV11-2 and TRBJ2-4, is EAGVAQSPRYKIIEKRQSVAFWCNPISGHATLYWYQQILGQGPKLLIQFQNNGVVDDSQLPKDRFSAERLKGVDSTLKIQPAKLEDSAVYLCASSPGGGRGDIQYFGAGTRLSVL.

The DNA of the CDR3 is TGTGCCAGCAGTACCGGGACTAGCGGGGACTCCTACAATGAGCAGTTCTTC. Translating it yields CASSTGTSGDSYNEQFF. The chain couples TRBV27 to TRBJ2-1; 13 nucleotides line up with TRBD2. The CDR3 extends over 17 amino acids. After removal of 5 bases from V and 0 bases from J, the junction contained 4 bases not matched to a gene. CDR1 is MNHEY and CDR2 is SMNVEV in the germline V gene (reference sequence).

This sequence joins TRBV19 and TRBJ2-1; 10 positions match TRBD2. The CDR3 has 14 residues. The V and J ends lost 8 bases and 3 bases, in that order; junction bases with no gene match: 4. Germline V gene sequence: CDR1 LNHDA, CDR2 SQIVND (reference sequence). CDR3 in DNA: TGTGCCAGTGGTAGCGGGGGGCGCTACAATGAGCAGTTCTTC. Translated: CASGSGGRYNEQFF.